This TCR beta chain originates from a study of blood T cells in healthy people across ages. The overall study: Per two T cells, about one barcoded beta molecule was captured through template switching.

With a J-beta primer mix and a sample-barcoded 5' primer, a second PCR ran about 6 to 11 cycles. TCRdb redid the calling of the 5' RACE reads with MiXCR, one entry per CDR3 protein. The sample shows about 640,000 distinct CDR3 sequences, about 30% of them seen only once. In germline, CDR1 is SGHDT, CDR2 YYEEEE. V was pared by 1 base and J by 0 bases, with 8 bases between. The CDR3 consists of 16 residues. There are a few counts of this clonotype. The chain recombines TRBV5-6 with TRBJ2-6, with D unclear. Sequencing was carried out using blood. This clonotype originated in a woman of 80 years or more in good health. The CDR3 sequence is CASSLSRLSGANVLTF. CDR3 coding DNA: TGTGCCAGCAGCTTGAGCCGACTCTCTGGGGCCAACGTCCTGACTTTC.